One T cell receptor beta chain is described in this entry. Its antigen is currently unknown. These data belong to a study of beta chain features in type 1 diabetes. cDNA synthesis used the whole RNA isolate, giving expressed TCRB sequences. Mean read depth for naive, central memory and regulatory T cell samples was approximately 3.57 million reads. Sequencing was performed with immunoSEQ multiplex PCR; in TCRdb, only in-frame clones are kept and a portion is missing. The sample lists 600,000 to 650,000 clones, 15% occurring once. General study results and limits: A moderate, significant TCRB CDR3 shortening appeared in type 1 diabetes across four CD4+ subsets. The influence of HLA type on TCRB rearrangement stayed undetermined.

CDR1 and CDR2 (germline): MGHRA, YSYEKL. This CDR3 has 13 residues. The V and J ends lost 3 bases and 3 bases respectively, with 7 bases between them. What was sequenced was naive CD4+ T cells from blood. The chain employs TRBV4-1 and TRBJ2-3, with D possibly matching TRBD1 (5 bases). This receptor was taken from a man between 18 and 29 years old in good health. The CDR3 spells CASSHQGTDTQYF. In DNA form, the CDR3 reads TGCGCCAGCAGCCACCAGGGAACAGATACGCAGTATTTT.